This TCR beta chain was captured in a study of blood T cell repertoires in COVID-19. Turning to the study itself: Samples of COVID-19 (acute and convalescent) were obtained from the United States, Italy and Spain. PBMCs, B-cell-depleted T cells, or T cells provided the cDNA or gDNA that made up the material.

Original handling: Reference gene primer amplification yielded estimated nucleated cell counts. The protocol was immunoSEQ multiplex PCR, while the TCRdb copy is restricted to in-frame clones and leaves out a portion. V and J calls and clone size are copied from that table; D and trimming were computed from the DNA. The sample holds 350,000 to 400,000 clones, 90% seen once. Input material: peripheral blood. The receptor's source is a man aged 18 to 29 with active or convalescent COVID-19.

This chain's CDR3 is CASSRSRYNEQFF. The CDR3 coding sequence is TGTGCCAGTAGTCGGAGCCGCTACAATGAGCAGTTCTTC. The genes are TRBV19 and TRBJ2-1; D call uncertain. V was clipped by 5 bases and J by 3 bases, with 8 bases between them. This CDR3 spans 13 amino acids. Germline CDR1 LNHDA, CDR2 SQIVND (reference sequence).